What follows are 26 T cell receptor beta chains derived from one specimen sequenced in a study of post-analysis software for immune sequencing data. General observations from the study: Among several TRBV segments more frequent in patients than controls were TRBV5-6, TRBV5-1 and TRBV20-1.

Unique molecular identifiers featured in each of the TCR beta cDNA libraries. TCRdb itself ran the PCR reads through MiXCR, one entry per CDR3 protein. The sample records 650,000 to 900,000 distinct CDR3 sequences, roughly 46% being singletons. No antigen has been assigned to these receptors. Sequenced: blood. The receptors were sampled from a girl between 5 and 17 years old with multiple sclerosis.

V is TRBV12-3 or TRBV12-4 and J is TRBJ2-2; D might be TRBD1 or TRBD2, each matching 5 bases. V was shortened by 1 base and J by 6 bases, with 9 bases between the two germline ends. The CDR3 runs 14 residues. The CDR3 here is CASSLVRGAGELFF. In DNA, the CDR3 is TGTGCCAGCAGTTTAGTTAGAGGGGCCGGGGAGCTGTTTTTT.

This clonotype turned up a few times. The chain joins TRBV20-1 to TRBJ2-7; 9 positions agree with TRBD2. V was clipped by 3 bases and J by 1 base; unmatched bases: 7. Germline CDR1 reads DFQATT; CDR2 reads SNEGSKA (reference sequence). CDR3 length: 15 amino acids. The CDR3: CSARPTSGRSYEQYF. The CDR3 nucleotides are TGCAGTGCTAGGCCGACTAGCGGAAGATCCTACGAGCAGTACTTC.

The chain links TRBV4-3 to TRBJ2-1; D possibly uses TRBD1 or TRBD2 (6 bases each). CDR1 LGHNA and CDR2 YSLEER come from the germline V gene. V shed 4 bases and J shed 6 bases, with 10 bases lying between them. The length of the CDR3 is 13 residues. The CDR3 spells CASSPGGFNEQFF. The CDR3, as DNA: TGCGCCAGCAGCCCCGGGGGCTTCAATGAGCAGTTCTTC.

This clonotype was seen a handful of times. The chain carries TRBV5-1 and TRBJ2-5; D is uncertain. The CDR3 has 17 amino acids. The V end was cut by 6 bases, the J end by 5 bases, with 26 bases between. In germline, CDR1 is SGHRS, CDR2 YFSETQ. The CDR3 sequence: CASTSAIDVLDVETQYF. Here the CDR3 DNA reads TGCGCCAGCACAAGCGCTATAGACGTTCTTGATGTGGAGACCCAGTACTTC. The full variable domain, completed using reference TRBV5-1 and TRBJ2-5, is KAGVTQTPRYLIKTRGQQVTLSCSPISGHRSVSWYQQTPGQGLQFLFEYFSETQRNKGNFPGRFSGRQFSNSRSEMNVSTLELGDSALYLCASTSAIDVLDVETQYFGPGTRLLVL.

The chain links TRBV10-3 to TRBJ2-1, with TRBD2 matching 9 bases. This CDR3 has 13 residues. V lost 7 bases and J lost 4; bases outside the gene matches: 2. Germline V lookup: CDR1 ENHRY, CDR2 SYGVKD. CDR3 in amino acids: CAITSGDYNEQFF. The CDR3 DNA reads TGTGCCATCACTAGCGGGGATTACAATGAGCAGTTCTTC.

The chain couples TRBV12-3 or TRBV12-4 to TRBJ2-7; D gene ambiguous. Trimming stripped 2 bases from V and 3 bases from J, with 8 bases between. CDR3 size: 13 residues. The CDR3 is CASSLSWGYEQYF. DNA for the CDR3: TGTGCCAGCAGTTTAAGCTGGGGCTACGAGCAGTACTTC.

This chain uses TRBV3-1 with TRBJ2-1; 14 bases are a match to TRBD2. CDR1 is LGHDT, CDR2 YNNKEL, per germline (reference sequence). CDR3 size: 16 residues. J lost 5 bases, V lost 3 bases, and 3 bases had no gene match. The CDR3 protein is CASSQGLAGAHNEQFF. The CDR3, as DNA: TGTGCCAGCAGCCAGGGACTAGCGGGAGCTCACAATGAGCAGTTCTTC.

This clonotype was detected only a few times. The rearrangement uses TRBV20-1 and TRBJ2-1; D is undetermined. The germline V gene encodes CDR1 DFQATT and CDR2 SNEGSKA (reference sequence). Between the trimmed V and J ends, which lost 0 bases and 6 bases, there was a span of 9 bases. The CDR3 runs to 13 residues. The CDR3 DNA reads as TGCAGTGCTAGAGATCGGTTCGGCAATGAGCAGTTCTTC. Translated, it gives CSARDRFGNEQFF.

This clonotype has a handful of counts. The V and J genes are TRBV4-2 and TRBJ2-7; tentatively, D is TRBD1 or TRBD2 (5 bases each). The CDR3 consists of 13 residues. Germline V gene sequence: CDR1 LGHNA, CDR2 YNFKEQ. V was clipped by 3 bases and J by 2 bases, with 8 bases between them. The chain's CDR3 is CASSQGRPYEQYF. The CDR3 coding sequence is TGTGCCAGCAGCCAGGGACGGCCCTACGAGCAGTACTTC.

The table lists this clonotype with a count of one. This chain links TRBV12-3 or TRBV12-4 with TRBJ2-2; 8 nucleotides agree with TRBD2. The V gene end was trimmed by 6 bases and the J gene end by 5 bases; junction bases not matched to a gene: 14. The CDR3 is 17 amino acids. In DNA, the CDR3 is TGTGCCAGCAGCCGCGGACTAGCTACGCATCCAACCGGGGAGCTGTTTTTT. It encodes CASSRGLATHPTGELFF.

This clonotype was counted between two and nine times. Here the CDR3 DNA reads TGTGCCAGCAGGCAGGGGGCGCGATACGAGCAGTACTTC. Residues: CASRQGARYEQYF. This chain uses TRBV2 with TRBJ2-7; 8 bases agree with TRBD1. The CDR3 has 13 residues. Losses at the gene ends were 6 bases for V and 4 bases for J; bases not matched to a gene: 5. CDR1 SNHLY and CDR2 FYNNEI come from the germline V gene.

The rearrangement links TRBV13 to TRBJ2-3; 12 positions match TRBD2. V lost 5 bases, J lost 4 bases, and 4 bases stayed unmatched. The CDR3 loop spans 15 amino acids. CDR1 is PRHDT, CDR2 FYEKMQ, per germline (reference sequence). CDR3 sequence: CASSVRTSGADTQYF. CDR3 coding DNA: TGTGCCAGCAGCGTTCGGACTAGCGGGGCAGATACGCAGTATTTT.

The chain couples TRBV7-2 to TRBJ2-1; maybe TRBD1 (6 bases). Looked up from germline, CDR1 is SGHTA and CDR2 is FQGNSA. The V and J ends lost 6 bases and 9 bases respectively, with 18 bases between them. CDR3 size: 14 residues. CDR3 sequence reads: CASSQLLGAGEQFF. DNA for the CDR3: TGTGCCAGCAGTCAGTTACTGGGGGCCGGTGAGCAGTTCTTC.

This chain links TRBV7-2 with TRBJ2-7; D may be TRBD2 (5 bases). V was clipped by 4 bases and J by 4 bases, with 14 bases between them. This CDR3 comprises 14 residues. Germline V gene sequence: CDR1 SGHTA, CDR2 FQGNSA. CDR3 sequence (DNA): TGTGCCAGCAGCTCCCCCAGGAGCGGATACGAGCAGTACTTC. The encoded protein is CASSSPRSGYEQYF.

The V and J genes are TRBV20-1 and TRBJ2-3; TRBD2 matches 10 bases. From germline, CDR1 is DFQATT and CDR2 SNEGSKA (reference sequence). The V gene end was trimmed by 5 bases and the J gene end by 2 bases; junction bases not matched to a gene: 7. The CDR3 loop spans 15 amino acids. CDR3 in amino acids: CSAAKAGGHTDTQYF. CDR3 sequence (DNA): TGCAGTGCTGCTAAAGCGGGAGGGCACACAGATACGCAGTATTTT.

There are a few counts of this clonotype. The rearrangement links TRBV18 to TRBJ2-5; 8 bases fit TRBD2. Germline V lookup: CDR1 KGHSH, CDR2 LQKENI. The CDR3 is 15 amino acids. The junction had 2 bases not matched to a gene; V was cut back by 2 bases and J by 0 bases. For the CDR3, the DNA is TGTGCCAGCTCACCAGCGGGAGGTAACCAAGAGACCCAGTACTTC. As protein: CASSPAGGNQETQYF.

V is TRBV29-1 and J is TRBJ2-7; D unresolved. This CDR3 spans 11 amino acids. Per the germline V gene, CDR1 is SQVTM and CDR2 is ANQGSEA. With 6 bases removed from V and 2 bases from J, the gap between germline ends came to 8 bases. In DNA, the CDR3 is TGCAGCGTCTTAGCTACCTACGAGCAGTACTTC. Translation: CSVLATYEQYF.

The rearrangement links TRBV29-1 to TRBJ1-1; 9 bases match TRBD1. J gave up 4 bases and V 4 bases, and 7 bases lay outside the gene matches. This CDR3 region has 14 residues. Germline values: CDR1 SQVTM, CDR2 ANQGSEA. Here the CDR3 DNA reads TGCAGCGTTGGCTGGGGACAGGGTGGCACTGAAGCTTTCTTT. Its translation: CSVGWGQGGTEAFF.

J is TRBJ1-6 and V is TRBV14, with 10 bases that match TRBD1. The CDR3 has 15 amino acids. CDR1 is SGHDN, CDR2 FVKESK, per germline. Losses at the gene ends were 4 bases for V and 8 bases for J; bases not matched to a gene: 5. The DNA of the CDR3 is TGTGCCAGCAGCCTAAGACAGGGGGCAGATTCACCCCTCCACTTT. Its protein product is CASSLRQGADSPLHF. The full variable domain, its missing parts supplied by reference TRBV14 and TRBJ1-6, is EAGVTQFPSHSVIEKGQTVTLRCDPISGHDNLYWYRRVMGKEIKFLLHFVKESKQDESGMPNNRFLAERTGGTYSTLKVQPAELEDSGVYFCASSLRQGADSPLHFGNGTRLTVT.

This clonotype was counted only a few times. This rearrangement joins TRBV4-3 to TRBJ2-3; no clear D gene. V dropped 0 bases and J dropped 2 bases, with 12 bases sitting between them. The CDR3 sequence is 16 residues long. Germline values: CDR1 LGHNA, CDR2 YSLEER. The CDR3 sequence: CASSQDPARATDTQYF. The CDR3 bases are TGCGCCAGCAGCCAAGATCCAGCCCGGGCCACAGATACGCAGTATTTT.

The genes are TRBV20-1 and TRBJ2-7; 13 bases map to TRBD2. With the DNA end fitting TRBJ2-5 better, the J assignment may be wrong. CDR1 DFQATT and CDR2 SNEGSKA come from the germline V gene (reference sequence). The CDR3 runs to 16 residues. The CDR3 bases are TGCAGTGCTAGGCGGGCACTAGCGGGAGGGGTGGAGACCCAGTACTTC. Translated, it gives CSARRALAGGVETQYF.

The gene calls are TRBV12-3 or TRBV12-4 and TRBJ1-6; D uncertain. Trimming pared 11 bases from V and 2 bases from J, leaving 13 bases between. This CDR3 has 14 residues. CDR3 protein: CAGWEGTYNSPLHF. CDR3 DNA sequence: TGTGCCGGCTGGGAGGGAACCTATAATTCACCCCTCCACTTT.

This clonotype is a singleton in its sample. This chain joins TRBV5-1 and TRBJ2-7; perhaps TRBD2 as D (6 bases). The CDR3 covers 15 residues. In germline, CDR1 is SGHRS, CDR2 YFSETQ. Trimming left V 0 bases short and J 6 bases short, with 16 bases between. CDR3 loop: CASSLGGANGSEQYF. In DNA form, the CDR3 reads TGCGCCAGCAGCTTGGGGGGTGCTAACGGGAGCGAGCAGTACTTC.

The chain couples TRBV27 to TRBJ2-7, with TRBD2 identical over 9 bases. Germline values: CDR1 MNHEY, CDR2 SMNVEV (reference sequence). J was trimmed by 1 base and V by 0 bases; bases with no gene match: 7. CDR3 length equals 17 residues. The CDR3 DNA reads as TGTGCCAGCAGTTTATCTAAGACTAGCGGTCAATCCTACGAGCAGTACTTC. Translating it yields CASSLSKTSGQSYEQYF.

The rearrangement uses TRBV29-1 and TRBJ2-6, with a possible D match to TRBD2 (5 bases). V was pared by 1 base and J by 3 bases, with 13 bases between. CDR1 is SQVTM, CDR2 ANQGSEA, per germline. CDR3 size: 16 residues. The CDR3, as DNA: TGCAGCGTTGAAGTAAGTGTCGGGGTTGGGGCCAACGTCCTGACTTTC. This gives the protein CSVEVSVGVGANVLTF.

This clonotype was counted between two and nine times. This sequence joins TRBV7-9 and TRBJ2-1; 7 nucleotides line up with TRBD2. The CDR3 is 14 amino acids. J was trimmed by 2 bases and V by 11 bases; bases with no gene match: 9. Germline CDR1 SEHNR, CDR2 FQNEAQ (reference sequence). The CDR3 sequence is CALRGAGPYNEQFF. CDR3 bases: TGTGCCCTCCGCGGAGCGGGACCCTACAATGAGCAGTTCTTC.